One sample yielded the 27 T cell receptor delta chains listed below, sequenced in a study of gamma-delta T cells after stem cell transplantation. TCRdb re-called the RT-PCR reads through CATT. The sample records 2,400 or so delta-chain clones, around 40% being singletons. Sequencing was carried out using gamma-delta T cells. The receptors stem from a human donor. It is not recorded whose cells these are; they may come from a transplant donor.

The genes are TRDV2 and TRDJ1, with D maybe TRDD3 (5 bases). Germline V gene lookup returns CDR1 GEAIGNYY and CDR2 EKD. The CDR3 consists of 14 residues. Trimming left V 3 bases short and J 14 bases short, with 24 bases between. The chain's CDR3 is CACDPLQGKDKPIF. Here the CDR3 DNA reads TGTGCCTGTGACCCGTTACAGGGGAAAGATAAACCAATCTTT.

This clone was observed a handful of times. The chain employs TRDV2 and TRDJ1; 9 bases align to TRDD3. The CDR3 is made up of 18 amino acids. Germline lookup yields CDR1 GEAIGNYY and CDR2 EKD. With 0 bases clipped from V and 3 bases from J, the junction kept 13 bases outside the gene matches. The CDR3 region is CACDTLGVGDRGSDKLIF. CDR3 in DNA: TGTGCCTGTGACACCCTCGGGGTGGGGGATAGAGGCTCCGATAAACTCATCTTT.

This clone was seen more than once but under ten times. A far larger clone is one base from this, pointing to a likely read error. J is TRDJ1 and V is TRDV2; possibly TRDD3 for D (5 bases). The CDR3 has 17 residues. CDR1 and CDR2 (germline): GEAIGNYY, EKD. V was shortened by 1 base and J by 2 bases, with 19 bases between the two germline ends. The CDR3 nucleotides are TGTGCCTGTGACACGTGGGCCACCGACGGGGGGACCGATAAACTCATCTTT. Residues: CACDTWATDGGTDKLIF.

This clone has a handful of counts. The CDR3 protein is CACDTLLRLGVLTDKLIF. CDR3 DNA: TGTGCCTGTGACACTCTTCTACGGCTGGGGGTGTTAACCGATAAACTCATCTTT. The chain joins TRDV2 to TRDJ1, with TRDD3 matching 7 bases. V shed 1 base, J shed 2 bases, and the junction held 15 bases outside the gene matches. This CDR3 is built from 18 residues. Germline assignment: CDR1 GEAIGNYY and CDR2 EKD.

This clone ranks as medium-sized. The chain is built from TRDV2 and TRDJ3, with 10 bases matching TRDD3. From germline, CDR1 is GEAIGNYY and CDR2 EKD. Trimming cost V 0 bases and J 0 bases; bases outside gene matches: 19. The CDR3 totals 24 residues. The CDR3 protein is CACDTVIRPPTGDTRSWDTRQMFF. Written as DNA, the CDR3 is TGTGCCTGTGACACCGTAATCAGGCCTCCTACGGGGGATACGCGCTCCTGGGACACCCGACAGATGTTTTTC.

Details on this clone: One end of the junction varies from germline; a read error may be responsible. This chain joins TRDV2 and TRDJ1, with 8 bases lining up with TRDD3. This CDR3 is 20 amino acids long. From germline, CDR1 is GEAIGNYY and CDR2 EKD. The CDR3 region has the DNA TGTGCCTGTGACACCGTAGATCTGGGGGAACGAGACCCTTACACCGATACACTCATCTTT. Translation gives CACDTVDLGERDPYTDTLIF.

With respect to this clone: A single base separates this from a much larger clone, so it may be a read error. This rearrangement joins TRDV2 to TRDJ1; 8 positions agree with TRDD3. The germline CDR1 and CDR2 sequences are GEAIGNYY and EKD. The CDR3 is 15 residues long. CDR3 region: CACDKLGANTDNLIF. The DNA for the CDR3 is TGTGCCTGTGACAAACTGGGGGCCAACACCGATAACCTCATCTTT.

The rearrangement joins TRDV2 to TRDJ1, with a weak D call TRDD3 (6 bases). V shed 0 bases and J shed 4 bases, with 11 bases lying between them. The CDR3 runs to 14 residues. Germline V gives CDR1 GEAIGNYY, CDR2 EKD. The CDR3 nucleotides are TGTGCCTGTGACACCCTGTCTGGGGACGATAAACTCATCTTT. Encoded protein: CACDTLSGDDKLIF.

About this clone itself: One end of the junction is discordant with germline, which a read error may explain. This rearrangement joins TRDV2 to TRDJ3; the D gene is possibly TRDD3 (5 bases). The CDR3 consists of 18 residues. Germline CDR1 and CDR2: GEAIGNYY and EKD. The CDR3 spells CACDTAARGPWETRQMFF. The CDR3 DNA reads as TGTGCCTGTGACACCGCTGCCCGCGGACCCTGGGAAACCCGACAGATGTTTTTC.

Points on this clone: Germline is not matched at one junction end, which may reflect a read error. This chain connects TRDV2 to TRDJ1, with D perhaps TRDD2 (7 bases). Per germline, CDR1 GEAIGNYY and CDR2 EKD. The CDR3 has 21 amino acids. CDR3 bases: TGTGCCTGTGACTCCGTTCCTACGGGCAGGATACTCCTTCAGTACACTGATAAACTCATCTTT. This encodes CACDSVPTGRILLQYTDKLIF.

The chain uses TRDV2 and TRDJ1; 9 positions agree with TRDD3. Germline V CDR1 and CDR2: GEAIGNYY, EKD. Trimming cost V 3 bases and J 0 bases; bases outside gene matches: 13. The CDR3 has 18 residues. CDR3 DNA: TGTGCCTGTGACCCGTTACTGGGGGAGTACCTTCACACCGATAAACTCATCTTT. This sequence encodes CACDPLLGEYLHTDKLIF.

About this clone: At one end, the junction sequence differs from germline, possibly due to a read error. The CDR3 here is CACDLIPTPRPGGYSYTYKLIF. CDR3 DNA sequence: TGTGCCTGTGACCTAATTCCTACACCCCGTCCTGGGGGATACTCGTACACCTATAAACTCATCTTT. V gene TRDV2 combines with J gene TRDJ1, with TRDD3 matching 11 bases. Germline V gives CDR1 GEAIGNYY, CDR2 EKD. The CDR3 totals 22 residues.

Concerning this clone: Other DNA sequences within the sample encode an identical CDR3. The chain links TRDV2 to TRDJ1, with TRDD3 matching 7 bases. CDR3 length: 18 residues. Germline V gene lookup returns CDR1 GEAIGNYY and CDR2 EKD. V lost 3 bases to trimming and J lost 7 bases; unmatched junction nucleotides: 22. In nucleotides, the CDR3 is TGTGCCTGTGACCCCGTGGCTGGGGGCTACGCGTCCAGTAGTAAACTCATCTTT. Translated, it gives CACDPVAGGYASSSKLIF.

On this clone: One end of the junction is discordant with germline, which a read error may explain. CDR3 sequence (DNA): TGTGCCTGTGACTTCTTACTGGGGGAAACCGATAACCTCATCTTT. Protein: CACDFLLGETDNLIF. The gene calls are TRDV2 and TRDJ1, with 9 positions matching TRDD3. The CDR3 has 15 amino acids. Germline assignment: CDR1 GEAIGNYY and CDR2 EKD.

CDR3 sequence reads: CACDTLEILGDTDKLIF. DNA of the CDR3: TGTGCCTGTGACACCTTGGAGATACTGGGGGACACCGATAAACTCATCTTT. The V and J genes are TRDV2 and TRDJ1, with 8 bases that match TRDD3. This CDR3 is 17 amino acids long. CDR1 and CDR2 from the germline V gene are GEAIGNYY and EKD. Trimming took 0 bases from V and 0 from J; bases not matched to a gene: 8.

Details on this clone: It differs at one base from a far larger clone, so likely a read error. The V and J genes are TRDV2 and TRDJ1, with 12 bases fitting TRDD3. The CDR3 runs to 22 residues. Germline trimming cut 2 bases from V and 8 bases from J; bases unmatched to any gene: 29. CDR1 is GEAIGNYY, CDR2 EKD, per germline. The CDR3 region has the DNA TGTGCCTGTGACAAGGTCGCGCCTGGGGGATACGACCCCCCCGGGGCAGAGGGCAAACTCATCTTT. It encodes CACDKVAPGGYDPPGAEGKLIF.

Concerning this clone: A read error may produce the germline difference seen at one junction end. The V call is TRDV2, the J call TRDJ1, with D maybe TRDD3 (6 bases). CDR3 length: 15 residues. From germline, CDR1 is GEAIGNYY and CDR2 EKD. CDR3 DNA sequence: TGTGCCTGTGATGCCTGGGATAGGTCTGGTAATAACCTCATCTTT. It translates to CACDAWDRSGNNLIF.

Concerning this clone itself: This may come from a read error, since a much larger clone is one base off. The rearrangement joins TRDV2 to TRDJ3, with 7 bases lining up with TRDD3. Per germline, CDR1 GEAIGNYY and CDR2 EKD. The CDR3 extends over 18 amino acids. CDR3 sequence: CACDTIGDSSRDTRQMFF. CDR3 bases: TGTGCCTGTGACACGATCGGGGATAGCTCCCGGGACACCCGACAGATGTTTTTC.

Sample share makes this clone large. Other DNA sequences in the same sample also yield this CDR3. This chain uses TRDV2 with TRDJ1, with 12 nucleotides matching TRDD3. Germline-derived CDR1 and CDR2 are GEAIGNYY and EKD. V lost 0 bases and J lost 4; bases outside the gene matches: 17. The CDR3 has 20 amino acids. The CDR3 here is CACDTAEAGGYGPVGDKLIF. The CDR3 DNA sequence: TGTGCCTGTGACACCGCGGAGGCTGGGGGATACGGCCCCGTGGGCGATAAACTCATCTTT.

The table lists this clone with a few counts. This chain connects TRDV2 to TRDJ1; TRDD3 matches at 8 bases. The ends lost 0 bases at V and 0 bases at J; junction bases unmatched: 5. The germline CDR1 and CDR2 sequences are GEAIGNYY and EKD. CDR3 length equals 16 residues. The CDR3 DNA reads TGTGCCTGTGACACCGTTGGGGGATCGTACACCGATAAACTCATCTTT. This codes for CACDTVGGSYTDKLIF.

In this sample, this clone is large. In the same sample, other DNA sequences code for this CDR3. V is TRDV2 and J is TRDJ1, with TRDD3 matching 7 bases. The germline gives CDR1 GEAIGNYY, CDR2 EKD. Trimming removed 1 base from V and 1 base from J; junction bases left unmatched: 2. CDR3 length: 14 amino acids. CDR3 nucleotides: TGTGCCTGTGACACGCTGGGGGGCACCGATAAACTCATCTTT. Amino acids: CACDTLGGTDKLIF.

The J gene is TRDJ1, the V gene TRDV2; TRDD3 agrees at 11 bases. The V and J ends lost 3 bases and 0 bases, in that order; junction bases with no gene match: 8. Germline V gives CDR1 GEAIGNYY, CDR2 EKD. The CDR3 is made up of 17 amino acids. CDR3 nucleotide sequence: TGTGCCTGTGACTCACTGGGGGATAACGGCGACACCGATAAACTCATCTTT. This encodes CACDSLGDNGDTDKLIF.

Comments on this clone: Relative to the germline gene, one junction end is altered; a read error may explain this. This rearrangement joins TRDV2 to TRDJ1, with 9 positions matching TRDD3. Germline CDR1 reads GEAIGNYY; CDR2 reads EKD. The CDR3 contains 15 residues. CDR3 coding DNA: TGTGCCTGTGACGCTATGGGGATACGGACCGATAACCTCATCTTT. It yields the protein CACDAMGIRTDNLIF.

In this sample, this clone turned up a few times. The chain links TRDV2 to TRDJ1; D not resolved. Trimming left V 1 base short and J 0 bases short, with 11 bases between. The CDR3 runs to 15 residues. Germline CDR1 reads GEAIGNYY; CDR2 reads EKD. The CDR3: CACDTMAGYTDKLIF. In DNA form, the CDR3 reads TGTGCCTGTGACACGATGGCGGGTTACACCGATAAACTCATCTTT.

In regard to this clone: An end of the junction does not agree with germline; a read error may underlie this. Distinct nucleotide sequences in the sample also encode this CDR3. The V call is TRDV2, the J call TRDJ1; 7 nucleotides agree with TRDD3. Germline CDR1 reads GEAIGNYY; CDR2 reads EKD. This CDR3 has 16 residues. CDR3 DNA sequence: TGTGCCTGTGACAGCGTGGGGGAACCTTACACCGATAAGCTCATCTTT. Its translation: CACDSVGEPYTDKLIF.

Note on this clone: One end of the junction fails to match germline, which may point to a read error. This CDR3 is also generated by other DNA sequences in the sample. The chain employs TRDV2 and TRDJ1; 7 bases are shared with TRDD3. The CDR3 extends over 18 amino acids. Germline CDR1 reads GEAIGNYY; CDR2 reads EKD. The DNA for the CDR3 is TGTGCCTGTGACCCACTGGGGATTGGCCCGGGTGGGGGAGATAAACTAATCTTT. Protein: CACDPLGIGPGGGDKLIF.

This clone was recorded once. This may stem from a read error, because a much larger clone lies one nucleotide away. This chain links TRDV2 with TRDJ1; a weak D match, TRDD3 (6 bases). CDR3 size: 19 residues. Deletions cut 0 bases from V and 2 bases from J, with 24 bases between. Per germline, CDR1 GEAIGNYY and CDR2 EKD. The CDR3 protein is CACDTLQSKGEGATDKLIF. In DNA, the CDR3 is TGTGCCTGTGACACCTTGCAATCCAAGGGGGAAGGGGCGACCGATAAACTCATCTTT.